The clone carrying this TCR beta chain has just one count. As yet, its antigen is unknown. Co-extraction of both nucleic acids (RNA and DNA) used about 20-33 mg of unsorted bulk tissue. This sample is part of a study of tumor-infiltrating lymphocytes in primary liver carcinoma. As for the study in general: Tissue type made little difference to sample yields of roughly 3.65 to 8 million productive TCRbeta reads.

Broader study findings: Only about 8-24% of top clones showed up in all five tumor regions. Tumor-adjacent and tumor-blood pairs shared less of their repertoires than tumor region pairs shared.

CDR1 and CDR2 from the germline V gene are MDHEN and SYDVKM. The CDR3 consists of 15 residues. The V end lost 7 bases, the J end lost 7 bases, and 20 bases lay between the germline ends. Total RNA amounting to around 530 ng was the source from which TCR beta cDNA was made with a constant-region primer. The TCR beta library was amplified through three nested multiplex PCR rounds in a modified ARM-PCR procedure. A C-beta reverse primer was combined with TRBV1-TRBV30 forward primers in the first two PCR rounds, and each round had 10 cycles. Using its own MiXCR run on the multiplex PCR reads, TCRdb lists one record per CDR3 protein. The data hold about 35,000 distinct CDR3 sequences, with roughly 74% observed a single time.

The sample was liver tumor tissue from sampling region 4. Specified subset: tumor region T4, right-lateral pole. This TCR came from a man aged 35 to 55 with primary liver carcinoma and hepatitis B virus infection. J is TRBJ1-5 and V is TRBV28; a possible D gene is TRBD1 (5 bases). The CDR3 region is CASTSGFMGSQPQHF. The DNA of the CDR3 is TGTGCCAGCACCTCAGGGTTTATGGGCAGCCAGCCCCAGCATTTT.